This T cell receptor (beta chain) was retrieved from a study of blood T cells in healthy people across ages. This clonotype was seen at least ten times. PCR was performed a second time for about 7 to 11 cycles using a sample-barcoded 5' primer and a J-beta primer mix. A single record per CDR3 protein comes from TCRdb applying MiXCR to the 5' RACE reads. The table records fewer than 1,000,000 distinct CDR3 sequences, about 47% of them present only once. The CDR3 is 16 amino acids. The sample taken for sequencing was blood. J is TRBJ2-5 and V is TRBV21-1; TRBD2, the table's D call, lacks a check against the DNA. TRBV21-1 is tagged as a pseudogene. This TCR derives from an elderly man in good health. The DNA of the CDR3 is TGTGCCAGCAGCAAAGCGGCGGGAGGATTGGAAGAGACCCAGTACTTC. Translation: CASSKAAGGLEETQYF.